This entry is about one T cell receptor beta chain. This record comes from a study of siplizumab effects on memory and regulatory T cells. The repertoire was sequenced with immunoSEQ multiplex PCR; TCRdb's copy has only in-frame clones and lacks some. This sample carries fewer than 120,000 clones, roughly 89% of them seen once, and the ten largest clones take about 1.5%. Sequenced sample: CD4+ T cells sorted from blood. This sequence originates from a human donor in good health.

CDR3 in amino acids: CASELAGGGETQYF. As DNA, the CDR3 is TGTGCCAGCGAGCTAGCGGGAGGAGGGGAGACCCAGTACTTC. The chain combines TRBV6-5 with TRBJ2-5; 11 positions agree with TRBD2. Losses at the gene ends were 8 bases for V and 5 bases for J; bases not matched to a gene: 7. The CDR3 consists of 14 residues. Germline CDR1 is MNHEY and CDR2 is SVGAGI.